The rows below give T cell receptor beta chains drawn from one sample of a study of blood T cell repertoires in COVID-19. Clones were read by immunoSEQ multiplex PCR, and TCRdb kept only the in-frame ones, dropping some. The sample includes around 64,000 clones, roughly 84% of them seen just once. The sample comprised peripheral blood. The origin of the receptors is a woman aged 18-29 years with acute or convalescent COVID-19. The CDR3 runs from the conserved cysteine through the conserved F or W. D genes are given only for firm matches. Rows may omit the clone size; those that give it use once, few, many or a size class.

V gene	J gene	clone size	CDR3 length	D gene	CDR3 DNA	CDR3 protein
TRBV19	TRBJ1-1	NA	13	NA	TGTGCCAGTAGTGGCAACAGGGACACTGAAGCTTTCTTT	CASSGNRDTEAFF
TRBV4-2	TRBJ2-4	NA	14	NA	TGTGCCAGCAGCCCTAGTGAGGGCCCCGGCATTCAGTACTTC	CASSPSEGPGIQYF
TRBV28	TRBJ1-2	NA	16	NA	TGTGCCAGTATCAGTTCCAGGGGAGACCTCTTCTATGGCTACACCTTC	CASISSRGDLFYGYTF
TRBV5-4	TRBJ2-7	once	13	NA	TGTGCCAGCAGCTTGGGTCAGAGCGACGAGCAGTACTTC	CASSLGQSDEQYF
TRBV7-2	TRBJ2-7	NA	14	TRBD2	TGTGCCAGCAGAACCGAAGGGACTAGCCACGAGCAGTACTTC	CASRTEGTSHEQYF
TRBV5-6	TRBJ1-3	NA	15	NA	TGTGCCAGCAGCCTGACTGAGAGCTCTGGAAACACCATATATTTT	CASSLTESSGNTIYF
TRBV19	TRBJ1-1	NA	14	NA	TGTGCCAGTAGTACGACCAGGGGCGGAACTGAAGCTTTCTTT	CASSTTRGGTEAFF
TRBV29-1	TRBJ2-1	few	14	TRBD1	TGCAGCGTAGATGACAGGGGGTCCTACAATGAGCAGTTCTTC	CSVDDRGSYNEQFF
TRBV25-1	TRBJ1-2	NA	14	NA	TGTGCCAGCAGCCGAGGCGAGGGCATGGATGGCTACACCTTC	CASSRGEGMDGYTF
TRBV5-5	TRBJ1-2	once	15	TRBD1	TGTGCCAGCAGCGGAGGGACAGGTGGGAACTATGGCTACACCTTC	CASSGGTGGNYGYTF
TRBV30	TRBJ2-3	NA	13	TRBD2	TGTGCCTGGCACCGGGGGGGACAAGATACGCAGTATTTT	CAWHRGGQDTQYF
TRBV5-1	TRBJ2-3	NA	14	NA	TGCGCCAGCAGCTTGGATCCAAGCACAGATACGCAGTATTTT	CASSLDPSTDTQYF
TRBV5-5	TRBJ2-5	NA	15	NA	TGTGCCAGCAGCTCTACCGGGACGGGAGAAGAGACCCAGTACTTC	CASSSTGTGEETQYF
TRBV18	TRBJ2-1	NA	19	TRBD2	TGTGCCAGCTCACCAAGAATGGAACTAGCGGGAACTCAAAACAATGAGCAGTTCTTC	CASSPRMELAGTQNNEQFF
TRBV14	TRBJ2-7	NA	14	TRBD1	TGTGCCAGCAGCCGTACAGGGGGCGCGTACGAGCAGTACTTC	CASSRTGGAYEQYF
TRBV27	TRBJ1-1	NA	17	NA	TGTGCCAGCAGTAAGATTCAGGGATATGCTATGAACACTGAAGCTTTCTTT	CASSKIQGYAMNTEAFF
TRBV4-1	TRBJ1-5	NA	15	NA	TGCGCCAGCAGCCAGACTACAGGGAGCAATCAGCCCCAGCATTTT	CASSQTTGSNQPQHF
TRBV18	TRBJ1-2	once	14	NA	TGTGCCAGCTCACTTGGACACCAAAACTATGGCTACACCTTC	CASSLGHQNYGYTF
TRBV9	TRBJ2-2	few	13	NA	TGTGCCAGCAGCCCCACGAACACCGGGGAGCTGTTTTTT	CASSPTNTGELFF
TRBV3-1/TRBV3-2	TRBJ2-1	NA	14	NA	TGTGCCAGCAGCCAAGGTCGGGTCGAGAAAGGGCAGTTCTTC	CASSQGRVEKGQFF
TRBV19	TRBJ1-1	NA	12	NA	TGTGCCAGTACTCAGGGTTGGACTGAAGCTTTCTTT	CASTQGWTEAFF
TRBV12-3/TRBV12-4	TRBJ1-5	many	13	NA	TGTGCCAGCAGTTCTTCCGCGGGTCAGCCCCAGCATTTT	CASSSSAGQPQHF
TRBV28	TRBJ2-3	NA	13	TRBD1	TGTGCCAGCAGTGGACAGGGGGTCGATACGCAGTATTTT	CASSGQGVDTQYF
TRBV30	TRBJ1-1	NA	15	NA	TGTGCCTGGGCGGGAGGCGTGAATGTGAACACTGAAGCTTTCTTT	CAWAGGVNVNTEAFF
TRBV5-1	TRBJ2-1	NA	16	NA	TGCGCCAGCAGCTTGGTTGTGGGAGGCTCCTACAATGAGCAGTTCTTC	CASSLVVGGSYNEQFF
TRBV28	TRBJ1-2	NA	16	NA	TGTGCCAGCAGGGCTTGGGTCGAGGGCTATAACTATGGCTACACCTTC	CASRAWVEGYNYGYTF
TRBV7-8	TRBJ1-2	NA	16	NA	TGTGCCAGCAGCTTAGTTGTGCGTGGGCAGGGTGGTGGCTACACCTTC	CASSLVVRGQGGGYTF
TRBV2	TRBJ2-1	few	15	TRBD2	TGTGCCAGCAGGAACCTAGCGGGAGGCTACAATGAGCAGTTCTTC	CASRNLAGGYNEQFF
TRBV15	TRBJ2-3	NA	15	NA	TGTGCCACCAGCAGAGAATGGACAGCGACAGATACGCAGTATTTT	CATSREWTATDTQYF
TRBV2	TRBJ1-2	NA	15	TRBD1	TGTGCCAGCAGTTCCGACAGGGGCGGAAACTATGGCTACACCTTC	CASSSDRGGNYGYTF
TRBV15	TRBJ1-4	NA	14	TRBD1	TGTGCCACCAGCAGAGCAATCCAGGGGGCGCGACTGTTTTTT	CATSRAIQGARLFF
TRBV19	TRBJ2-2	NA	14	NA	TGTGCCAGCCGACCTGCCGGGTCCACCGGGGAGCTGTTTTTT	CASRPAGSTGELFF
TRBV4-1	TRBJ2-3	NA	15	NA	TGCGCCAGCAGCCAGACTAGGTCCGCCACAGATACGCAGTATTTT	CASSQTRSATDTQYF
TRBV7-2	TRBJ2-1	once	13	NA	TGTGCCAGCAGCTTAGGATTCCGGGGTGAGCAGTTCTTC	CASSLGFRGEQFF
TRBV6-4	TRBJ1-5	few	14	TRBD1	TGTGCCAGCACTCCGACAGGGTACAATCAGCCCCAGCATTTT	CASTPTGYNQPQHF
TRBV7-2	TRBJ2-6	NA	17	NA	TGTGCCAGCAGCTTAGTCGATTCTGGGCCTGGGGCCAACGTCCTGACTTTC	CASSLVDSGPGANVLTF
TRBV29-1	TRBJ1-3	NA	14	NA	TGCAGCGTCCTCCCCTCCGGGGGGGGGAACACCATATATTTT	CSVLPSGGGNTIYF
TRBV4-3	TRBJ2-5	NA	16	TRBD1	TGCGCCAGCAGCCAAGAATGGACAGGGGGTTTTGAGACCCAGTACTTC	CASSQEWTGGFETQYF
TRBV29-1	TRBJ2-3	NA	14	TRBD1	TGCAGCGTGAAGGGACAGCCTAGCACAGATACGCAGTATTTT	CSVKGQPSTDTQYF
TRBV28	TRBJ2-7	NA	11	NA	TGTGCCAGCAGTTCCACCTACGAGCAGTACTTC	CASSSTYEQYF
TRBV11-2	TRBJ2-1	NA	17	TRBD2	TGTGCCAGCAGGCGTAGAGGGCTAGCGGGAGTTAGTGATGAGCAGTTCTTC	CASRRRGLAGVSDEQFF
TRBV5-6	TRBJ1-2	few	12	NA	TGTGCCAGCAGCTCGTACAGGGATGGCTACACCTTC	CASSSYRDGYTF
TRBV7-8	TRBJ2-5	NA	15	TRBD2	TGTGCCAGCAGCCAACGCGACGGGAGGCGTGAGACCCAGTACTTC	CASSQRDGRRETQYF